These T cell receptor beta chains were read from a single sample in a study of T cell repertoires in cytomegalovirus infection. TCRdb reprocessed the reads with MiXCR, giving one entry per CDR3 protein. The sample gives 400,000 to 600,000 distinct CDR3 sequences, about 42% of which show up once; around two fifths is in the top ten. Their antigens remain unidentified. The sample consisted of cultured PBMCs, taken from culture after CMV antigen stimulation. The receptors stem from a human donor in good health (CMV status not recorded). Some clones in this sample may be carry-over from other donors' samples. CDR3s include the opening cysteine and the closing phenylalanine or tryptophan. The D gene is left open where the match is weak. Only some rows state a clone size, as once, few, many or a class for expanded clones.

>TRBJ1-1|TRBD1|TRBV7-2|many
TGTGCCAGCAGCCGATTCCGGGACAGCACTGAAGCTTTCTTT
CASSRFRDSTEAFF
>TRBJ2-3|TRBD2|TRBV12-3/TRBV12-4|many
TGTGCCAGCAACCTAGCGGGGTCCGGGACGCAGTATTTT
CASNLAGSGTQYF
>TRBJ2-3|NA|TRBV6-5|NA
TGTGCCAGCATGGCGGGACAGCAATTTTTTAGCACAGATACGCAGTATTTT
CASMAGQQFFSTDTQYF
>TRBJ2-2|TRBD1|TRBV11-3|NA
TGTGCCAGCAGCTCCAACAGGGGAACCGGGGAGCTGTTTTTT
CASSSNRGTGELFF
>TRBJ2-4|NA|TRBV4-1|few
TGCGCCAGCAGCCAAGTTTTGGCAGGGAGGAACATTCAGTACTTC
CASSQVLAGRNIQYF
>TRBJ2-1|NA|TRBV2|NA
TGTGCCAGCAGTGAAAGACTAACGGTCTACAATGAGCAGTTCTTC
CASSERLTVYNEQFF
>TRBJ1-4|NA|TRBV19|NA
TGTGCCAGTATTTTCCCTCCGGGGCCGGATGAAAAACTGTTTTTT
CASIFPPGPDEKLFF
>TRBJ2-7|NA|TRBV18|NA
TGTGCCAGCTCACCACTAGCCACGTCGGACGAGCAGTACTTC
CASSPLATSDEQYF
>TRBJ2-5|TRBD1|TRBV6-5|NA
TGTGCCAGCAGAACCCACGGGACAGGGAAAGAGACCCAGTACTTC
CASRTHGTGKETQYF
>TRBJ1-2|NA|TRBV7-9|few
TGTGCCAGCAGCTTACCTCAGGGGAGAGACTATGGCTACACCTTC
CASSLPQGRDYGYTF
>TRBJ2-7|NA|TRBV18|NA
TGTGCCAGCTCACCGCCCATTAGTTTAGCGCAGTACTTC
CASSPPISLAQYF
>TRBJ2-1|NA|TRBV10-3|NA
TGTGCCATCAGTACCATAGGTCGGGATGAGCAGTTCTTC
CAISTIGRDEQFF
>TRBJ2-3|TRBD1|TRBV7-1|NA
TGTGCCAGCAGCTACCGGGACAGGCCAACAGATACGCAGTATTTT
CASSYRDRPTDTQYF
>TRBJ2-1|NA|TRBV5-4|few
TGTGCCAGCAGCTGGGGGCCAGGGCCTTCCTACAATGAGCAGTTCTTC
CASSWGPGPSYNEQFF
>TRBJ1-3|TRBD1|TRBV7-2|NA
TGTGCCAGCAGCCTAGACAGGGTCTCAGGAAACACCATATATTTT
CASSLDRVSGNTIYF
>TRBJ2-1|TRBD2|TRBV10-3|NA
TGTGCCACCACGATCGGGGGGGCGCTGAGGAATGAGCAGTTCTTC
CATTIGGALRNEQFF
>TRBJ1-1|NA|TRBV25-1|NA
TGTGCCAGCAGTGCCCTACAGGGTTTATTCACTGAAGCTTTCTTT
CASSALQGLFTEAFF
>TRBJ2-5|TRBD2|TRBV12-3/TRBV12-4|NA
TGTGCCAGCAGACAGCGGGGGGGCCGCCAAGAGACCCAGTACTTC
CASRQRGGRQETQYF
>TRBJ2-7|TRBD1|TRBV12-3/TRBV12-4|NA
TGTGCCAGCAGTCAGGGGGCGCTGAACGAGCAGTACTTC
CASSQGALNEQYF
>TRBJ2-5|NA|TRBV7-2|NA
TGTGCCAGCAGCAACCGCAGGGAGACCCAGTACTTC
CASSNRRETQYF
>TRBJ2-5|NA|TRBV6-2/TRBV6-3|NA
TGTGCCGCATATAGGGGGTCGGTTGGGACCCAGTACTTC
CAAYRGSVGTQYF
>TRBJ1-1|NA|TRBV20-1|NA
TGCAGTGCTAGAAGGGGGTCACTCATGAACACTGAAGCTTTCTTT
CSARRGSLMNTEAFF
>TRBJ1-6|NA|TRBV18|once
TGTGCCAGCTCAACGGGAACCAGCTCCTATAATTCACCCCTCCACTTT
CASSTGTSSYNSPLHF
>TRBJ1-1|NA|TRBV7-2|few
TGTGCCAGCAGCTCCCAGGGATATGGCACTGAAGCTTTCTTT
CASSSQGYGTEAFF
>TRBJ1-6|NA|TRBV27|NA
TGTGCCAGCAGTTTATCGATTACTTCACCCCTCCACTTT
CASSLSITSPLHF
>TRBJ1-1|NA|TRBV12-5|NA
TGTGCTAGTGGCCCGCCGGACAACCTGAACACTGAAGCTTTCTTT
CASGPPDNLNTEAFF
>TRBJ2-7|NA|TRBV11-2|few
TGTGCCAGCAGCTTAGATCCCCGGGATTGGGCCTACGAGCAGTACTTC
CASSLDPRDWAYEQYF
>TRBJ2-5|TRBD2|TRBV10-3|NA
TGTGCCACCCGGGGGGGGGGGCAGGAGACCCAGTACTTC
CATRGGGQETQYF
>TRBJ2-2|TRBD1|TRBV28|few
TGTGCCAGCAGACCACCGGGACAGGGGGATAACACCGGGGAGCTGTTTTTT
CASRPPGQGDNTGELFF
>TRBJ1-1|NA|TRBV12-3/TRBV12-4|few
TGTGCCAGCACCCGAGCGCCGCTTGTCACTGAAGCTTTCTTT
CASTRAPLVTEAFF
>TRBJ2-3|NA|TRBV7-2|many
TGTGCCAGCGGGCCGAGGGATACGCAGTATTTT
CASGPRDTQYF
>TRBJ2-5|NA|TRBV28|few
TGTGCCAGCCTTCGGGGCGAGACCCAGTACTTC
CASLRGETQYF
>TRBJ1-5|NA|TRBV3-1|NA
TGTGCCAGCAGCCACGAGGCGAATCAGCCCCAGCATTTT
CASSHEANQPQHF
>TRBJ2-3|NA|TRBV7-2|few
TGTGCCAGCAGCTTCGCGCGGAGTCGCACAGATACGCAGTATTTT
CASSFARSRTDTQYF
>TRBJ1-3|NA|TRBV5-5|few
TGTGCCAGCAGCTTGGGCCCAGCTCACTCTGGAAACACCATATATTTT
CASSLGPAHSGNTIYF
>TRBJ2-1|TRBD1|TRBV12-3/TRBV12-4|NA
TGTGCCAGCAGGATGGACAGGGCGGCCTCCTACAATGAGCAGTTCTTC
CASRMDRAASYNEQFF
>TRBJ2-5|NA|TRBV7-2|NA
TGTGCCAGCAGCCCACTTCTATCTCAAGAGACCCAGTACTTC
CASSPLLSQETQYF
>TRBJ1-1|TRBD1|TRBV7-2|few
TGTGCCAGCAGCCGACAGGGGGCGGCCACTGAAGCTTTCTTT
CASSRQGAATEAFF
>TRBJ1-5|NA|TRBV20-1|few
TGCAGTGCTAGGGCAGGGGCTAATCAGCCCCAGCATTTT
CSARAGANQPQHF
>TRBJ2-7|NA|TRBV6-1|few
TGTGCCAGCAGTGAATGGCGGGGAAACTACGAGCAGTACTTC
CASSEWRGNYEQYF
>TRBJ1-1|TRBD1|TRBV4-1|few
TGCGCCAGCAGCCAACCTAGGACAGGGGGAACTGAAGCTTTCTTT
CASSQPRTGGTEAFF
>TRBJ1-3|NA|TRBV7-4|few
TGTGCCAGCAGCGAAAAGGTGGCCCAGGTCTCTGGAAACACCATATATTTT
CASSEKVAQVSGNTIYF
>TRBJ2-1|NA|TRBV20-1|NA
TGCAGTGCTACCAGGGACTCCGCTGAGAATGAGCAGTTCTTC
CSATRDSAENEQFF
>TRBJ2-5|NA|TRBV2|NA
TGTGCCAGCCTCGGGGCCGGGTACCAAGAGACCCAGTACTTC
CASLGAGYQETQYF
>TRBJ1-6|TRBD1|TRBV27|NA
TGTGCCAGCAGTCCTAGGGCAGGGGGCGGCGTTATCTATAATTCACCCCTCCACTTT
CASSPRAGGGVIYNSPLHF
>TRBJ1-2|TRBD1|TRBV12-3/TRBV12-4|NA
TGTGCCAGCAGCCCCGGGACAGGGAACGGCTACACCTTC
CASSPGTGNGYTF
>TRBJ2-7|TRBD1|TRBV4-1|few
TGCGCCAGCAGCCAAGATAGGACAGGGTCACGCGAGCAGTACTTC
CASSQDRTGSREQYF
>TRBJ1-4|NA|TRBV7-8|many
TGTGCCAGCAGCTTAGGAATGGGGAGGGGTGAAAAACTGTTTTTT
CASSLGMGRGEKLFF
>TRBJ1-4|NA|TRBV4-2|NA
TGTGCCAGCAGCCAAGGGAGGGAAAAACTGTTTTTT
CASSQGREKLFF
>TRBJ1-1|TRBD1|TRBV11-1|many
TGTGCCAGCAGCTTAGTGTTCCAATTTCTGACTGAGGGGACAGCTTCTAACACTGAAGCTTTCTTT
CASSLVFQFLTEGTASNTEAFF
>TRBJ2-3|TRBD2|TRBV6-5|NA
TGTGCCAGCAGTTTCACTAGCGGGGGTAGCACAGATACGCAGTATTTT
CASSFTSGGSTDTQYF
>TRBJ1-5|TRBD1|TRBV27|NA
TGTGCCAGCAGCCTACAGGGGGCACAGGGCAATCAGCCCCAGCATTTT
CASSLQGAQGNQPQHF
>TRBJ1-5|NA|TRBV19|NA
TGTGCCAGTAGTAGTTTAGAGAATCAGCCCCAGCATTTT
CASSSLENQPQHF
>TRBJ2-5|TRBD2|TRBV6-5|NA
TGTGCCAGCAAAATAGCGGGAGTTGAAGAGACCCAGTACTTC
CASKIAGVEETQYF
>TRBJ1-5|TRBD1|TRBV27|NA
TGTGCCAGCAGTTCGGACAGGGGGGTCAATCAGCCCCAGCATTTT
CASSSDRGVNQPQHF
>TRBJ1-6|NA|TRBV7-9|NA
TGTGCCAGCACCGGGATGGGGGGGCTTAATTCACCCCTCCACTTT
CASTGMGGLNSPLHF
>TRBJ1-4|NA|TRBV2|NA
TGTGCCAGCAGCGACGCCGGGCCGGCCAAAAAACTGTTTTTT
CASSDAGPAKKLFF
>TRBJ1-2|NA|TRBV2|NA
TGTGCCAGCAGTCTCCCGGACCATGGCTACACCTTC
CASSLPDHGYTF
>TRBJ2-3|TRBD2|TRBV5-5|NA
TGTGCCAGCGGAAGGGAGGGGTCCCGCACAGATACGCAGTATTTT
CASGREGSRTDTQYF